This is a list of T cell receptor beta chains from one sample in a study of shared clonotypes between healthy human individuals. Sequenced by immunoSEQ multiplex PCR; TCRdb stores in-frame clones only, minus some. The repertoire holds about 980,000 clones, with 60% to 85% as singletons. The sequenced sample was memory CD4+ T cells sorted from blood. The receptor set was obtained from a man aged 18 to 29 in good health. CDR3s include the opening cysteine and the closing phenylalanine or tryptophan. Each record gives: clone size, V gene, D gene, J gene, CDR3 protein, CDR3 DNA. D genes are given only for firm matches. Rows give clone size only sometimes, using once, few, many, or a class for an expanded clone.

>many|TRBV27|TRBD1|TRBJ1-3
CASSRDRDGNTIYF
TGTGCCAGCAGTCGGGACAGGGATGGAAACACCATATATTTT
>few|TRBV19|.|TRBJ2-3
CASKGDWATDTQYF
TGTGCCAGTAAGGGGGATTGGGCCACAGATACGCAGTATTTT
>.|TRBV29-1|.|TRBJ1-2
CSVPQGVANYGYTF
TGCAGCGTTCCACAGGGAGTAGCTAACTATGGCTACACCTTC
>.|TRBV6-5|.|TRBJ1-4
CASGPNTVRIEKLFF
TGTGCCAGCGGGCCAAACACGGTGAGGATAGAAAAACTGTTTTTT
>.|TRBV19|TRBD1|TRBJ1-3
CASSPGTGGSGNTIYF
TGTGCCAGTAGCCCCGGGACAGGGGGCTCTGGAAACACCATATATTTT
>.|TRBV7-3|.|TRBJ2-5
CASSSGFGRGEETQYF
TGTGCCAGCAGCTCCGGCTTTGGGCGGGGAGAAGAGACCCAGTACTTC
>.|TRBV5-1|.|TRBJ1-2
CASSYSRQGTYGYTF
TGCGCCAGCAGCTATTCTCGGCAGGGGACCTATGGCTACACCTTC
>.|TRBV5-1|TRBD2|TRBJ2-3
CASSPGLAGGDTQYF
TGCGCCAGCAGCCCTGGACTAGCCGGGGGAGATACGCAGTATTTT
>.|TRBV14|.|TRBJ2-1
CASSLRGPNEQFF
TGTGCCAGCAGCCTCAGGGGCCCCAATGAGCAGTTCTTC
>many|TRBV6-6|TRBD1|TRBJ2-7
CASRDRDHEQYF
TGTGCCAGTCGGGACAGGGACCACGAGCAGTACTTC
>.|TRBV5-1|.|TRBJ2-7
CASSLAGQIYEQYF
TGCGCCAGCAGCTTGGCCGGACAGATATACGAGCAGTACTTC
>.|TRBV10-3|.|TRBJ1-1
CAISGRGGTEAFF
TGTGCCATCAGTGGTCGGGGGGGCACTGAAGCTTTCTTT
>.|TRBV11-2|TRBD1|TRBJ2-5
CASSGTRGRGETQYF
TGTGCCAGCAGCGGGACCAGGGGGCGAGGAGAGACCCAGTACTTC
>many|TRBV29-1|.|TRBJ1-1
CSVGGRTKAFF
TGCAGCGTTGGGGGCCGGACTAAAGCTTTCTTT
>.|TRBV11-3|.|TRBJ2-3
CASSLAATDTQYF
TGTGCCAGCAGCTTAGCTGCCACAGATACGCAGTATTTT
>.|TRBV29-1|TRBD1|TRBJ2-2
CSVGQGTTGELFF
TGCAGCGTCGGACAGGGGACCACCGGGGAGCTGTTTTTT
>.|TRBV6-6|.|TRBJ1-6
CASSTVGNNSPLHF
TGTGCCAGCTCCACGGTAGGGAATAATTCACCCCTCCACTTT
>.|TRBV5-6|.|TRBJ2-5
CASSLVFGGGSETQYF
TGTGCCAGCAGCTTGGTCTTCGGGGGCGGGTCGGAGACCCAGTACTTC
>.|TRBV28|.|TRBJ2-5
CASSPFSGQETQYF
TGTGCCAGCAGTCCCTTTAGCGGTCAAGAGACCCAGTACTTC
>.|TRBV7-2|TRBD1|TRBJ1-3
CASGYRGAHSGNTIYF
TGTGCCAGCGGATACAGGGGGGCCCACTCTGGAAACACCATATATTTT
>many|TRBV6-4|.|TRBJ2-3
CASSEGQGKADTQYF
TGTGCCAGCAGTGAAGGTCAGGGGAAGGCAGATACGCAGTATTTT
>.|TRBV27|.|TRBJ2-1
CASSTRQDLNLGSYNEQFF
TGTGCCAGCAGTACTCGACAGGACCTTAATCTAGGCTCCTACAATGAGCAGTTCTTC